Described below is a single TCR beta chain sequence and its context. No cognate antigen has been identified for it. No base-level quality is on record; no much larger clone is a single base apart. V is clipped by 2 bases and J by 0 bases, and the sequence between their germline boundaries is 10 bases long. CDR3 length: 15 amino acids, cysteine to phenylalanine. The retained sequence is limited to the CDR3, 45 bases, with the frame set at the first base. Donors were 35 to 40 systemically healthy Caucasian individuals from Russia aged about 6 to 100 years. Each donor gave approximately 9.4 milliliters of peripheral blood, drawn into EDTA-treated Vacutainer tubes. Ficoll-Paque density-gradient centrifugation was used to isolate PBMCs, with at least 7 million per sample. Total RNA, at least 5 micrograms per sample, was extracted from PBMCs with Trizol reagent. For every donor, an aliquot of PBMCs went through flow cytometry to measure the percentages of naive CD45RAhigh/CD27high T cells.

This sample is drawn from a study of blood T cells in healthy people across ages (dated by TCRdb to the mid-2010s). The study in broad terms: In model experiments, roughly one uniquely barcoded TCR beta cDNA molecule per two T cells was captured by template switching. The study measured age-related changes in TCR beta repertoire diversity using deep sequencing normalized with unique cDNA molecular identifiers. The donors were divided into four age groups: young (average about 15 years), middle-aged (under 40), aged (approximately 62) and long-lived (roughly 86). The study analyzed two additional independent replicas of 1 million unique cDNA reads from the same blood draw for two donors, one aged 18 to 30 and one aged 80 or older.

Beyond this particular receptor, the publication reports: Conclusive comparison of naive and antigen-experienced compartments was prevented by the profiling of bulk unsorted PBMCs. There was a strong correlation between observed TCR beta diversity and the percentage of naive T cells measured by flow cytometry. As age increased, observed TCR beta diversity per million T cells dropped in a roughly linear way, and a significant reduction was already evident by age around 41. Estimates of total diversity from one million sequenced T cells were regarded as lower bounds and underestimates. Compared with the aged group, the long-lived group had more naive CD4+ T cells, fewer expanded clones and increased TCR diversity, suggesting age selection. Because the CMV infection status of the donors was unknown, age-related changes in expanded clonotypes may potentially have been confounded.

Libraries were prepared through 5' RACE. Sequencing instrument: Illumina HiSeq 2500. A second about 7 to 11 cycle PCR used a sample-barcoded 5' primer and a J-beta primer mix. A template-switch 5' adaptor carrying 12 random nucleotides introduced a unique molecular identifier onto each TCR beta cDNA molecule. Each sample yielded at least 2.5 million CDR3-containing paired-end reads. The Mint cDNA synthesis kit, primed by a TRBC-specific oligonucleotide, was used to synthesize first-strand cDNA from all RNA. After uracil-DNA glycosylase treatment, a first 18-cycle PCR used universal primers M1SS and BC2_uni_R on all cDNA. The study's processing was this. Normalization of each sample was performed by random selection of 1 million high-quality reads, each carrying a distinct molecular identifier. Reads sharing molecular identifiers were discarded rather than binned into consensus sequences. MiTCR, set to a Q25 quality threshold and the strictest error-elimination algorithm, was used for CDR3 identification, clonotype clustering and error correction. A nonparametric unseen species model using Euler transformation provided a lower-bound estimate of total TCR beta diversity. Clones were called with MiXCR by TCRdb after fastp trimmed the public reads at Q25, and only in-frame beta chains were retained. Rows with one shared CDR3 protein collapse into an entry with the most common genes and DNA. For this entry, the V and J calls and clone size follow TCRdb and not the study's own pipeline. Recorded for this sample are roughly 1 million distinct CDR3 sequences; 20% to 25% of them occurred a single time. The ten largest account for 0.65% to 0.75% of the sample.

The sample was also reused in another study, on T cells of mothers and their children. Reported in the second study: Donors were nine systemically healthy Caucasian individuals: three mothers and their six children. cDNA synthesis used all of the extracted RNA, with roughly 1.5 ug of RNA in each 15 ul reaction. In the second PCR, sample barcodes and 2-4 random nucleotides were introduced via the M1S primer. Each mother yielded over 8 million TCR beta CDR3 reads and each child 3 million or so reads. TCR recombination output is similarly shaped by thymic selection in related and unrelated pairs, with a minor effect exerted by inherited differences. Normalized repertoire overlap was always slightly but never significantly higher in related than unrelated mother-child pairs. No persistent microchimeric T cell clones were found, with a detection sensitivity of roughly 99 clones per million clonotypes. Deep NGS was used in the study to compare the TCR beta repertoires of mothers and children and to look for features that separate related mother-child pairs from unrelated individuals. On average, the children were 11 +/- 4 years old, while the mothers were roughly 36 +/- 4 years old. After adapter ligation with NEBNext reagents, the libraries were sequenced on Illumina HiSeq 2000 with 100+100 nt paired-end reads. To avoid cross-contamination, the mother libraries and the child libraries were prepared a month apart and sequenced in separate runs. Between roughly 500,000 and 2,300,000 distinct TCR beta clonotypes were identified per donor. Naive TCR beta clonotypes were estimated from low-frequency clonotypes matched to each donor's FACS-determined naive share, without sorting.

The sample consisted of blood. The V and J genes are TRBV12-3 or TRBV12-4 and TRBJ1-2; tentative D gene TRBD1, with 6 bases matching. The clonotype comes from a girl aged 2-10 years in good health. Here is the DNA: TGTGCCAGCAGTTTAACCGGGACACCTAACTATGGCTACACCTTC. Translated, this is CASSLTGTPNYGYTF.